The entry that follows covers one TCR beta chain sequence. The CDR3 extends over 15 amino acids. Trimming cost V 1 base and J 3 bases, with 16 bases left between them. CDR1 and CDR2 from the germline V gene are SQVTM and ANQGSEA. The data belong to a study of cytomegalovirus exposure and HLA in healthy donors. In the PCR, 60 Vbeta and 13 Jbeta primers were used. Clones were sequenced by immunoSEQ multiplex PCR, and TCRdb holds only the in-frame ones, with some missing. The sample consists of about 110,000 clones, over 55% of them appearing once. The chain carries TRBV29-1 and TRBJ2-7; weak D call: TRBD2 (5 bases). What was sequenced was PBMCs. The sequence was obtained from a man between 18 and 29 years old in good health and CMV-seropositive. The CDR3 loop is CSVEAQRAGNYEQYF. The CDR3 nucleotides are TGCAGCGTTGAAGCGCAGAGGGCCGGAAACTACGAGCAGTACTTC.